This passage covers 29 T cell receptor beta chains from one sample sequenced in a study of cytomegalovirus exposure and HLA in healthy donors. Vbeta (60) and Jbeta (13) primers were used in the PCR. The protocol was immunoSEQ multiplex PCR, while the TCRdb copy is restricted to in-frame clones and leaves out a portion. The sample comprises fewer than 110,000 clones, over 70% of which are singletons, and 2% to 2.5% rests with the top ten. Sample: PBMCs. These receptors originate from a man younger than 40 in good health and CMV-seronegative.

This chain connects TRBV2 to TRBJ1-6, with 9 positions matching TRBD1. This CDR3 region has 15 residues. Germline loops: CDR1 SNHLY, CDR2 FYNNEI. J was trimmed by 9 bases and V by 6 bases; bases with no gene match: 9. The CDR3, as DNA: TGTGCCAGCAGGTCGGACAGGGGCTTAGTTTCACCCCTCCACTTT. Protein product: CASRSDRGLVSPLHF.

A few counts support this clone. The DNA for the CDR3 is TGTGCCAGCAGCTATCGACAGGGGGGTAGCTCTGGGGCCAACGTCCTGACTTTC. Translated: CASSYRQGGSSGANVLTF. The chain couples TRBV7-6 to TRBJ2-6, with 9 bases aligning to TRBD1. The V gene's germline CDR1 is SGHVS and CDR2 FNYEAQ. This CDR3 comprises 18 residues. After removal of 4 bases from V and 0 bases from J, the junction contained 7 bases not matched to a gene.

This clone was recorded a few times. The chain carries TRBV5-4 and TRBJ1-6, with a weak D call TRBD1 (6 bases). Per germline, CDR1 SGHNT and CDR2 YYREEE (reference sequence). Trimming cost V 4 bases and J 4 bases, with 12 bases left between them. The CDR3 is 15 residues long. The CDR3 loop is CASSPGGPYNSPLHF. Written as DNA, the CDR3 is TGTGCCAGCAGCCCGGGGGGGCCTTATAATTCACCCCTCCACTTT.

The gene calls are TRBV30 and TRBJ1-5; D gene uncertain. The V end lost 0 bases, the J end lost 4 bases, and 13 bases lay between the germline ends. The CDR3 length is 15 residues. The germline gives CDR1 GTSNPN, CDR2 SVGIG (reference sequence). The CDR3 sequence: CAWSVRAGENQPQHF. The CDR3 coding sequence is TGTGCCTGGAGTGTACGTGCAGGCGAGAATCAGCCCCAGCATTTT.

This clone occurred once. This chain links TRBV11-1 with TRBJ1-1; perhaps TRBD1 as D (6 bases). The CDR3 runs 12 residues. Germline CDR1 reads SGHAT; CDR2 reads FQDESV (reference sequence). The V end lost 6 bases, the J end lost 7 bases, and 12 bases lay between the germline ends. In DNA form, the CDR3 reads TGTGCCAGCAGTTCACAGGGTTTTGAAGCTTTCTTT. Its translation is CASSSQGFEAFF.

The chain couples TRBV9 to TRBJ2-7, with no clear D. V was trimmed by 3 bases and J by 4 bases, leaving 5 bases between them. The CDR3 spans 11 residues. From germline, CDR1 is SGDLS and CDR2 YYNGEE. The CDR3 DNA sequence: TGTGCCAGCAGCGAGGAGTACGAGCAGTACTTC. Protein sequence: CASSEEYEQYF.

This chain connects TRBV7-9 to TRBJ1-2, with 9 nucleotides matching TRBD1. The CDR3 has 14 amino acids. Trimming removed 1 base from V and 8 bases from J; junction bases left unmatched: 5. CDR1 and CDR2 (germline): SEHNR, FQNEAQ (reference sequence). In DNA form, the CDR3 reads TGTGCCAGCAGCTTAGTTGGGACAGGGCGCGGCTACACCTTC. Amino acids: CASSLVGTGRGYTF.

The genes are TRBV6-1 and TRBJ2-5; no firm D call. Trimming took 8 bases from V and 6 from J, leaving 4 bases between them. This CDR3 has 9 amino acids. Looked up from germline, CDR1 is MNHNS and CDR2 is SASEGT. The CDR3 DNA sequence: TGTGCCAGCTTTAAGACCCAGTACTTC. Its protein product is CASFKTQYF.

The V call is TRBV9, the J call TRBJ1-1; D is unclear. Per germline, CDR1 SGDLS and CDR2 YYNGEE. This CDR3 contains 13 residues. V shed 3 bases and J shed 8 bases, with 14 bases lying between them. The CDR3 loop is CASSGRVATEAFF. CDR3 DNA: TGTGCCAGCAGCGGCCGGGTGGCTACGGAAGCTTTCTTT. Supplemented by reference TRBV9 and TRBJ1-1, the full variable domain reads DSGVTQTPKHLITATGQRVTLRCSPRSGDLSVYWYQQSLDQGLQFLIQYYNGEERAKGNILERFSAQQFPDLHSELNLSSLELGDSALYFCASSGRVATEAFFGQGTRLTVV.

This chain uses TRBV2 with TRBJ2-5; tentatively, D is TRBD2 (5 bases). Between the trimmed V and J ends, which lost 6 bases and 4 bases, there was a span of 9 bases. Germline CDR1 and CDR2: SNHLY and FYNNEI. This CDR3 is built from 12 residues. The CDR3 nucleotides are TGTGCCAGCAGACTACTAGGAGAGACCCAGTACTTC. This codes for CASRLLGETQYF.

The rearrangement uses TRBV5-5 and TRBJ2-7, with D perhaps TRBD1 (6 bases). CDR3 length equals 15 residues. The germline gives CDR1 SGHKS, CDR2 YYEKEE (reference sequence). Trimming removed 3 bases at V and 0 bases at J, with 13 bases between. The CDR3 sequence is CASSSGQTSSYEQYF. DNA for the CDR3: TGTGCCAGCAGCTCCGGACAGACAAGCTCCTACGAGCAGTACTTC.

V gene TRBV27 combines with J gene TRBJ1-1, with a tentative D call TRBD1 (6 bases). The V end was cut by 0 bases, the J end by 4 bases, with 12 bases between. CDR1 and CDR2 from the germline V gene are MNHEY and SMNVEV (reference sequence). This CDR3 comprises 15 residues. CDR3 bases: TGTGCCAGCAGTTTATCGGGGGCAGGGCCCACTGAAGCTTTCTTT. The encoded protein is CASSLSGAGPTEAFF.

The V gene is TRBV7-8, the J gene TRBJ2-5, with a tentative D call TRBD1 (6 bases). Germline V gene data show CDR1 as SGHVS and CDR2 as FQNEAQ. This CDR3 is 17 amino acids long. The V end was cut by 5 bases, the J end by 5 bases, with 24 bases between. CDR3 bases: TGTGCCAGCAGCCCAGAACCGGGACAAACCTGGCCGGAGACCCAGTACTTC. Translated: CASSPEPGQTWPETQYF.

The rearrangement uses TRBV6-1 and TRBJ1-1; 9 nucleotides match TRBD1. In germline, CDR1 is MNHNS, CDR2 SASEGT. The CDR3 is 13 amino acids. Trimming at V came to 8 bases and at J to 7 bases, leaving 8 bases not matched to a gene. Here the CDR3 DNA reads TGTGCCAGCGAATCCGGGACAGGGCTTGAAGCTTTCTTT. Its protein is CASESGTGLEAFF.

This chain links TRBV25-1 with TRBJ2-3; D may be TRBD2 (7 bases). There are 14 residues in the CDR3. CDR1 MGHDK and CDR2 SYGVNS come from the germline V gene. The V end lost 5 bases, the J end lost 1 base, and 10 bases lay between the germline ends. The CDR3 loop reads CASSRGGGTDTQYF. CDR3 sequence (DNA): TGTGCCAGCAGTAGGGGGGGCGGCACAGATACGCAGTATTTT.

The chain recombines TRBV10-2 with TRBJ2-3, with 10 positions matching TRBD2. Trimming cost V 6 bases and J 1 base; bases outside gene matches: 4. From germline, CDR1 is WSHSY and CDR2 SAAADI. The CDR3 totals 15 residues. CDR3 sequence reads: CASRLAGARTDTQYF. The CDR3 DNA follows: TGCGCCAGCAGGCTAGCGGGAGCGCGCACAGATACGCAGTATTTT.

In DNA, the CDR3 is TGTGCCAGCAGCTCGACTAGCGGAAGCTCCTACGAGCAGTACTTC. This encodes CASSSTSGSSYEQYF. The chain joins TRBV28 to TRBJ2-7; 9 bases agree with TRBD2. Germline V lookup: CDR1 MDHEN, CDR2 SYDVKM. This CDR3 has 15 residues. The V gene end was trimmed by 6 bases and the J gene end by 0 bases; junction bases not matched to a gene: 6. Looking up the rest from reference TRBV28 and TRBJ2-7 gives the full variable domain: DVKVTQSSRYLVKRTGEKVFLECVQDMDHENMFWYRQDPGLGLRLIYFSYDVKMKEKGDIPEGYSVSREKKERFSLILESASTNQTSMYLCASSSTSGSSYEQYFGPGTRLTVT.

The V gene is TRBV14, the J gene TRBJ1-1; D is uncertain. The CDR3 is made up of 14 amino acids. Trimming took off 6 bases at V and 4 bases at J, with 15 bases between the two ends. Looked up from germline, CDR1 is SGHDN and CDR2 is FVKESK. The chain's CDR3 is CASSFGGSGTEAFF. CDR3 sequence (DNA): TGTGCCAGCAGTTTCGGCGGGAGTGGCACTGAAGCTTTCTTT.

In this sample, this clone turned up once. The sample contains more than one DNA sequence encoding this CDR3. The gene calls are TRBV19 and TRBJ2-7, with D uncertain. The CDR3 spans 12 residues. Per the germline V gene, CDR1 is LNHDA and CDR2 is SQIVND (reference sequence). Trimming left V 6 bases short and J 4 bases short, with 10 bases between. In DNA, the CDR3 is TGTGCCAGTAGCCCCGGTGCGTACGAGCAGTACTTC. Its translation is CASSPGAYEQYF.

The chain joins TRBV6-5 to TRBJ2-3, with TRBD2 matching over 10 bases. This CDR3 comprises 15 residues. The germline gives CDR1 MNHEY, CDR2 SVGAGI. J was trimmed by 0 bases and V by 6 bases; bases with no gene match: 3. CDR3 nucleotides: TGTGCCAGCAGCGGGACTAGCGTTAGCACAGATACGCAGTATTTT. Its protein product is CASSGTSVSTDTQYF.

The chain recombines TRBV2 with TRBJ1-5, with D tentatively TRBD1 (5 bases). Trimming took 7 bases from V and 4 from J, leaving 11 bases between them. Germline-derived CDR1 and CDR2 are SNHLY and FYNNEI. The CDR3 length is 13 residues. CDR3 amino acids: CASKGQVNQPQHF. The CDR3 nucleotides read TGTGCCAGCAAGGGGCAGGTTAATCAGCCCCAGCATTTT.

The chain carries TRBV4-1 and TRBJ2-3; 10 bases are shared with TRBD2. The V segment lost 0 bases and the J segment 2 bases; nucleotides outside the gene matches: 5. This CDR3 comprises 17 residues. The V gene's germline CDR1 is MGHRA and CDR2 YSYEKL. For the CDR3, the DNA is TGCGCCAGCAGCCAAGAGGGAGCGGGGGGGGTCACAGATACGCAGTATTTT. Its protein is CASSQEGAGGVTDTQYF.

This clone was detected only a few times. This chain uses TRBV7-6 with TRBJ2-3, with 9 nucleotides matching TRBD2. Germline loops: CDR1 SGHVS, CDR2 FNYEAQ. J was trimmed by 3 bases and V by 4 bases; bases with no gene match: 11. The length of the CDR3 is 17 residues. The CDR3 reads CASSSLGAGGSTDTQYF. The DNA for the CDR3 is TGTGCCAGCAGCTCCCTCGGGGCGGGAGGGTCAACAGATACGCAGTATTTT.

The rearrangement links TRBV5-1 to TRBJ1-1; TRBD1 might be the D (5 bases). The CDR3 sequence is 13 residues long. Trimming removed 3 bases from V and 4 bases from J, with 10 bases in between. The V gene's germline CDR1 is SGHRS and CDR2 YFSETQ. The CDR3 DNA sequence: TGCGCCAGCAGCTGGGGGGAGAGCACTGAAGCTTTCTTT. Protein: CASSWGESTEAFF.

Comments on this clone: The same CDR3 is also encoded by other DNA sequences in this sample. This chain uses TRBV27 with TRBJ2-7; D perhaps matches TRBD2 (6 bases). Germline V CDR1 and CDR2: MNHEY, SMNVEV (reference sequence). V was clipped by 8 bases and J by 6 bases, with 11 bases between them. This CDR3 has 11 residues. The CDR3 sequence: CASSLGGEQYF. The CDR3 nucleotides are TGTGCCAGCTCCCTCGGGGGCGAGCAGTACTTC.

This chain connects TRBV11-2 to TRBJ2-5; TRBD2 matches at 9 bases. With the DNA end fitting TRBJ2-7 better, the J assignment may be wrong. CDR3 length: 14 amino acids. From germline, CDR1 is SGHAT and CDR2 FQNNGV. The CDR3, as DNA: TGTGCCAGCAAACGACTAGCGGTTCCCTACGAGCAGTACTTC. Amino acids: CASKRLAVPYEQYF.

In its sample, this clone was seen once. V gene TRBV5-1 combines with J gene TRBJ2-5; D is possibly TRBD2 (6 bases). V was shortened by 4 bases and J by 2 bases, with 12 bases between the two germline ends. Looked up from germline, CDR1 is SGHRS and CDR2 is YFSETQ. The length of the CDR3 is 14 residues. This CDR3 is CASSLDGLQETQYF. The CDR3 bases are TGCGCCAGCAGCCTCGACGGACTACAAGAGACCCAGTACTTC.

The chain recombines TRBV27 with TRBJ2-1, with D uncertain. V lost 5 bases, J lost 6 bases, and 5 bases lay in between. Germline V gene lookup returns CDR1 MNHEY and CDR2 SMNVEV (reference sequence). This CDR3 contains 11 residues. This CDR3 is CASSISNEQFF. CDR3 DNA: TGTGCCAGCAGTATTAGCAATGAGCAGTTCTTC.

The genes are TRBV25-1 and TRBJ2-7; D is undetermined. Trimming stripped 2 bases from V and 6 bases from J, with 5 bases between. Per germline, CDR1 MGHDK and CDR2 SYGVNS. The CDR3 has 11 residues. The CDR3 is CASSERSEQYF. In nucleotides, the CDR3 is TGTGCCAGCAGTGAAAGGAGCGAGCAGTACTTC.